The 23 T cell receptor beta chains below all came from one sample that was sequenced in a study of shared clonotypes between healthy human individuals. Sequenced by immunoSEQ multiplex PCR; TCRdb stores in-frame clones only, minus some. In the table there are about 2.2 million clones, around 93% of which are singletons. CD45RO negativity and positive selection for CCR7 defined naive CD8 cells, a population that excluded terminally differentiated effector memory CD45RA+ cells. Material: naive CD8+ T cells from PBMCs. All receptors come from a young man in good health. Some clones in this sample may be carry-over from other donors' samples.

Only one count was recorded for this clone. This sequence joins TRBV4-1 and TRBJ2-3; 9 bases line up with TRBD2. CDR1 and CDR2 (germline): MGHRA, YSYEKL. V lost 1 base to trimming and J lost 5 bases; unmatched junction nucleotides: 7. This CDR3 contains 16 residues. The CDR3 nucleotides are TGCGCCAGCAGCCAAGGGGGCGGGAGGGCCCAAGATACGCAGTATTTT. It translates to CASSQGGGRAQDTQYF.

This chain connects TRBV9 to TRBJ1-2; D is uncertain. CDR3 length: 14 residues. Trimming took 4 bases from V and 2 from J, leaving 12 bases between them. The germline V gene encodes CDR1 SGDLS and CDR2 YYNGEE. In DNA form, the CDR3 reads TGTGCCAGCAGCTCAGTTTTGGGGAACTATGGCTACACCTTC. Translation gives CASSSVLGNYGYTF. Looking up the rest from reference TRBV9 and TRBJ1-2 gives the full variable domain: DSGVTQTPKHLITATGQRVTLRCSPRSGDLSVYWYQQSLDQGLQFLIQYYNGEERAKGNILERFSAQQFPDLHSELNLSSLELGDSALYFCASSSVLGNYGYTFGSGTRLTVV.

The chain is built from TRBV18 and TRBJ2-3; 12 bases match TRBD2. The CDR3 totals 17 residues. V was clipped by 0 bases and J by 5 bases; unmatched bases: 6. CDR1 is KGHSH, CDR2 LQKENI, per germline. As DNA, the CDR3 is TGTGCCAGCTCACCACCGAGACTAGCGGGAGTAATAGATACGCAGTATTTT. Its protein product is CASSPPRLAGVIDTQYF.

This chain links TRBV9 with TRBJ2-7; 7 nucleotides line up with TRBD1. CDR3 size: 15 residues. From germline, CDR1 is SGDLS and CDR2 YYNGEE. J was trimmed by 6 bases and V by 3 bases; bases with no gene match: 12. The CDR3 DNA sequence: TGTGCCAGCAGCGATAACAGGGGCGGCTCCCGCGAGCAGTACTTC. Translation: CASSDNRGGSREQYF.

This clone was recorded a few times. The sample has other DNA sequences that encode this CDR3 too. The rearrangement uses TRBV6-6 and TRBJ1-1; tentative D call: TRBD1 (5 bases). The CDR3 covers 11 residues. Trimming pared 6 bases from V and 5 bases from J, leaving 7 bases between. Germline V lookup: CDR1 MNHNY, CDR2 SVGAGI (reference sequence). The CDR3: CASSQGTEAFF. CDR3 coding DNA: TGTGCCAGCAGCCAGGGTACTGAAGCTTTCTTT.

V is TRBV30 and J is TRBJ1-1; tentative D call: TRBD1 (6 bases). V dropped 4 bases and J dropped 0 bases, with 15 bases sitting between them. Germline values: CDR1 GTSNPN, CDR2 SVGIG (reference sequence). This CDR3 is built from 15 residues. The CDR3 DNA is TGTGCCTGGAAGGGGGGGAGACCCATGAACACTGAAGCTTTCTTT. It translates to CAWKGGRPMNTEAFF.

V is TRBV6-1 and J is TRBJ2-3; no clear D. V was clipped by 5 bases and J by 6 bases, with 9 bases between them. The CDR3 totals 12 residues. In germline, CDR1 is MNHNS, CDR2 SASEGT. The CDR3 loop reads CASSFPVDTQYF. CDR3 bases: TGTGCCAGCAGTTTCCCCGTGGATACGCAGTATTTT.

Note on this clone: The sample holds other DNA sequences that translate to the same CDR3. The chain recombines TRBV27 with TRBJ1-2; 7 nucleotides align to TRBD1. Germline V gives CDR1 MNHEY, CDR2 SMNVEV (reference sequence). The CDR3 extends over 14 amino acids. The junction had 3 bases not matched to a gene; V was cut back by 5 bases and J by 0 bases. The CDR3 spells CASSPTGPNYGYTF. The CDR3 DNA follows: TGTGCCAGCAGTCCGACAGGGCCTAACTATGGCTACACCTTC.

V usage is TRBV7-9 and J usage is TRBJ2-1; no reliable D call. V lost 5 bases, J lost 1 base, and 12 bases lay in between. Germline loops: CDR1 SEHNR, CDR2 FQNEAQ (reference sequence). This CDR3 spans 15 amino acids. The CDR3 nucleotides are TGTGCCAGCAGCCAAGCGAATATTTCCTACAATGAGCAGTTCTTC. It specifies CASSQANISYNEQFF.

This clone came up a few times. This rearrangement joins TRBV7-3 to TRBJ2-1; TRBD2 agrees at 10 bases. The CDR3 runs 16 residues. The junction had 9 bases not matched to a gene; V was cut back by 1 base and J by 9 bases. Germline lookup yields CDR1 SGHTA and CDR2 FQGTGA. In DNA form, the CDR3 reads TGTGCCAGCAGCTTAATAGCGGGAGGAATCGGCGGTGAGCAGTTCTTC. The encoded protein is CASSLIAGGIGGEQFF.

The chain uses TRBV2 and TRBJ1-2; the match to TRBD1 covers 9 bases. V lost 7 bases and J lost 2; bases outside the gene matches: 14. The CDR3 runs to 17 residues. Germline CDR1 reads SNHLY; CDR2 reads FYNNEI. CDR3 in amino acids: CASNIQDRGDPNYGYTF. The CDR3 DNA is TGTGCCAGCAACATTCAGGACAGGGGAGACCCCAACTATGGCTACACCTTC.

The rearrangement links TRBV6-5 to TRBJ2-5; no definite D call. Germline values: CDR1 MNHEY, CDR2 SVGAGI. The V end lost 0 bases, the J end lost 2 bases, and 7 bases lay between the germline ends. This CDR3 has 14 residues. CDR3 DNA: TGTGCCAGCAGTTACTCAACAGCACAAGAGACCCAGTACTTC. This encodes CASSYSTAQETQYF.

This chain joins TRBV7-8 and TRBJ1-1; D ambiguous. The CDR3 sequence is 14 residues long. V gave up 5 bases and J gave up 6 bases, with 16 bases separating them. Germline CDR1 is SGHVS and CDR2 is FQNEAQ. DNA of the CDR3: TGTGCCAGCAGCCCAATTATCGGGTCAGCTGAAGCTTTCTTT. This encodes CASSPIIGSAEAFF. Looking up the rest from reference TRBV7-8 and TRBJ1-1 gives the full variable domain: GAGVSQSPRYKVAKRGQDVALRCDPISGHVSLFWYQQALGQGPEFLTYFQNEAQLDKSGLPSDRFFAERPEGSVSTLKIQRTQQEDSAVYLCASSPIIGSAEAFFGQGTRLTVV.

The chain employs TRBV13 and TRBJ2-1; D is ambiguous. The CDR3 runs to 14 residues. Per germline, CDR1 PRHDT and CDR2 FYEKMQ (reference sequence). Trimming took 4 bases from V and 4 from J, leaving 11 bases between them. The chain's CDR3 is CASSSIDWYNEQFF. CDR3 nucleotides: TGTGCCAGCAGCTCAATCGACTGGTACAATGAGCAGTTCTTC. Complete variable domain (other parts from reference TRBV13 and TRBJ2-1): AAGVIQSPRHLIKEKRETATLKCYPIPRHDTVYWYQQGPGQDPQFLISFYEKMQSDKGSIPDRFSAQQFSDYHSELNMSSLELGDSALYFCASSSIDWYNEQFFGPGTRLTVL.

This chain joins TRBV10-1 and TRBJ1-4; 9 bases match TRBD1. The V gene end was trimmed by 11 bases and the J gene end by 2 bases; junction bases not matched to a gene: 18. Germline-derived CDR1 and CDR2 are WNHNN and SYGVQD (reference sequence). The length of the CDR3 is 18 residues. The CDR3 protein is CAGLSGTGTPSTNEKLFF. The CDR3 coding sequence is TGCGCCGGATTATCCGGGACAGGGACCCCTTCCACTAATGAAAAACTGTTTTTT.

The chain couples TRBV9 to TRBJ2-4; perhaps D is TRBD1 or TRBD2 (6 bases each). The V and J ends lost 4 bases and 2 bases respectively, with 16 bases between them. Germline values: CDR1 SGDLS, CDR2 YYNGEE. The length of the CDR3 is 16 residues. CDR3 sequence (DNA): TGTGCCAGCAGCCCGTGGGAAGGGGGGACCAAAAACATTCAGTACTTC. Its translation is CASSPWEGGTKNIQYF.

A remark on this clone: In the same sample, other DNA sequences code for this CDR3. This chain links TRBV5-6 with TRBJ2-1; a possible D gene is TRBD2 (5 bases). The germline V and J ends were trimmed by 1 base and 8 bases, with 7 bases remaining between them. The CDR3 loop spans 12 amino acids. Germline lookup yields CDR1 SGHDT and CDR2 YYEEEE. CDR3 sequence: CASSLSGDEQFF. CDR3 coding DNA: TGTGCCAGCAGCTTGAGCGGAGATGAGCAGTTCTTC. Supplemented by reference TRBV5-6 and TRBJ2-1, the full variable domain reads DAGVTQSPTHLIKTRGQQVTLRCSPKSGHDTVSWYQQALGQGPQFIFQYYEEEERQRGNFPDRFSGHQFPNYSSELNVNALLLGDSALYLCASSLSGDEQFFGPGTRLTVL.

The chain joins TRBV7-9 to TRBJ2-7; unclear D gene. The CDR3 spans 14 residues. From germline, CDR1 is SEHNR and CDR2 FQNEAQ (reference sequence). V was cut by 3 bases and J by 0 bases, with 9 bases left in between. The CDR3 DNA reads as TGTGCCAGCAGCTTTTTTACTCACTCCTACGAGCAGTACTTC. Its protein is CASSFFTHSYEQYF.

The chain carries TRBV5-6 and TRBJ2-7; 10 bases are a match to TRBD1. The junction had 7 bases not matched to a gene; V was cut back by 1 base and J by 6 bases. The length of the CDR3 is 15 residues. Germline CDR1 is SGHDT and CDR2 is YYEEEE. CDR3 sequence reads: CASSLWGTGVGEQYF. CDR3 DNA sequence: TGTGCCAGCAGCTTGTGGGGGACAGGGGTCGGCGAGCAGTACTTC.

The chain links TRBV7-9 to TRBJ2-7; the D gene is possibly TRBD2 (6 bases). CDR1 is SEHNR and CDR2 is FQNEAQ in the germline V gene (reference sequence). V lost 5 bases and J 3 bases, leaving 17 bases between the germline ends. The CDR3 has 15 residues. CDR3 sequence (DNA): TGTGCCAGCAGCCCTTTCGGGAGAACTCTCTACGAGCAGTACTTC. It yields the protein CASSPFGRTLYEQYF.

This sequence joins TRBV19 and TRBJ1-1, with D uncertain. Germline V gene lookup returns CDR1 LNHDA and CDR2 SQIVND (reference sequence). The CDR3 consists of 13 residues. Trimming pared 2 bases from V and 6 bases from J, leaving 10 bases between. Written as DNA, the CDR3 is TGTGCCAGTAGTATAACCGGTGTTGCTGAAGCTTTCTTT. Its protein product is CASSITGVAEAFF.

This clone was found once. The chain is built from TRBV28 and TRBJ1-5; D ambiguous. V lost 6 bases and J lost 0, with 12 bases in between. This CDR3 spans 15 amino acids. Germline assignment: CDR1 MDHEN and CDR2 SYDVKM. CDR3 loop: CASSSGPYSNQPQHF. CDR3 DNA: TGTGCCAGCAGCTCAGGACCTTATAGCAATCAGCCCCAGCATTTT.

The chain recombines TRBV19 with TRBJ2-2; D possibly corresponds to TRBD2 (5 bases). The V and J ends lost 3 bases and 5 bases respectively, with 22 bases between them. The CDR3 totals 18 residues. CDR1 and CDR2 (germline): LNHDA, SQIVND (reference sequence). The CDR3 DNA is TGTGCCAGTAGTATTAGGGTAGCGAGGAGTTATTATACCGGGGAGCTGTTTTTT. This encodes CASSIRVARSYYTGELFF.